This T cell receptor beta chain comes out of a study of cytomegalovirus exposure and HLA in healthy donors (dated by TCRdb to about 2017). A note on the overall study: A later analysis indicated that the 120 validation repertoires were generated on the platform also employed for the approximately 700 repertoires of the first cohort. The aim of the study was to test whether cataloging public T cell receptors could identify signatures of past pathogen exposure. Besides the first cohort of around 700 subjects, a separate validation cohort made up of over a hundred different subjects was used. The study combined high-throughput TCR immunosequencing, statistical association of individual TCRs with disease status, and machine learning to predict cytomegalovirus infection status.

Paper-wide results and their limitations: A total of 150 to 200 TCR beta chains were listed by the study as associated with cytomegalovirus. Most TCR sequences were seen in very few donors, while some public TCRs were found in many individuals. Cytomegalovirus status was reported to be diagnosed by the classifier with high specificity and sensitivity in both the original and validation cohorts. A later analysis had no HLA typing for the validation cohort, so co-occurrence there was scored across all 120 or so repertoires. Of the cluster scores, about 94% were above 0 in a later analysis, which found that TCRs clustered in the first cohort also tended to co-occur in the 95 to 150 validation repertoires. Three of the identified cytomegalovirus-associated TCR beta chains were confirmed in vitro to be specific for cytomegalovirus antigens. The authors suggested that the approach could potentially be extended to other disease states and immunological phenotypes.

Donors formed part of the validation cohort, which comprised 120 subjects and was distinct from the first cohort of 666 subjects. To note about this clone: No cognate antigen has been identified for it. No clone much larger than this one lies a single base away; base qualities are absent.

Libraries were prepared through the immunoSEQ multiplex PCR assay. Turning to the authors' computational methods: A statistical classification framework was built to diagnose cytomegalovirus status from the catalog of TCR beta chain sequences. The clones in this table, taken by TCRdb from immuneACCESS, are in-frame only. Not every clone is retained; where verified, under half of the shortfall comes from an unresolved V gene, and the cause of the rest is unknown. D and trimming come from the DNA, and the V and J calls and clone size come from that table. Recorded for this sample are some 350,000 clones; roughly 87% of them occurred a single time. The top ten hold about 1.2% of the sample. CDR1 and CDR2 were assigned from the germline V gene as SQVTM and ANQGSEA. Including cysteine and phenylalanine, the CDR3 has 13 amino acids. Kept here is only the CDR3 DNA, which spans 39 bases and is read in frame from base 1. V and J are truncated by 6 bases and 1 base respectively, leaving an intervening sequence of 12 bases.

The chain is made from TRBV29-1 and TRBJ1-1, with a weak D call of TRBD1 (5 bases match). Source material: PBMCs. The sequence was collected from a woman in her twenties or thirties in good health and CMV-seropositive. The DNA sequence follows: TGCAGCGTATTAGGGGATCCGAACACTGAAGCTTTCTTT. It specifies CSVLGDPNTEAFF.